The 15 T cell receptor beta chains below all came from one sample that was sequenced in a study of T cell responses to AZD1222 COVID-19 vaccine. Some clones are missing from TCRdb's copy, which holds only in-frame ones; the method was immunoSEQ multiplex PCR. The sample holds some 160,000 clones; 80% to 95% are singletons and the top ten take about 1.6%. The sample in question was peripheral blood, obtained on day 0 of AZD1222 vaccination. The receptors derive from an adult in good health.

J is TRBJ1-4 and V is TRBV5-1; 9 nucleotides align to TRBD1. In germline, CDR1 is SGHRS, CDR2 YFSETQ. With V trimmed by 4 bases and J by 7 bases, 5 bases remained unmatched. The CDR3 spans 14 residues. CDR3 residues: CASSHGTGFEKLFF. The CDR3 nucleotides are TGCGCCAGCAGCCACGGGACAGGGTTTGAAAAACTGTTTTTT.

The chain links TRBV5-4 to TRBJ1-6; 7 bases are a match to TRBD1. Losses at the gene ends were 5 bases for V and 7 bases for J; bases not matched to a gene: 9. Per germline, CDR1 SGHNT and CDR2 YYREEE (reference sequence). The length of the CDR3 is 15 residues. DNA of the CDR3: TGTGCCAGCAGAACAGGGGAGATCGACAATTCACCCCTCCACTTT. Its translation is CASRTGEIDNSPLHF.

The chain carries TRBV15 and TRBJ2-5; D may be TRBD2 (6 bases). The V gene lost 0 bases and the J gene lost 5 bases, with 10 bases spanning the gap. The CDR3 is 14 amino acids. Germline assignment: CDR1 LNHNV and CDR2 YYDKDF (reference sequence). Here the CDR3 reads CATSRDRRVETQYF. CDR3 coding DNA: TGTGCCACCAGCAGAGATAGGAGGGTTGAGACCCAGTACTTC.

The V and J genes are TRBV11-3 and TRBJ2-3; the D gene could be TRBD1 or TRBD2 (6 bases each). The CDR3 is made up of 16 amino acids. From germline, CDR1 is SGHNT and CDR2 YENEEA. Between the trimmed V and J ends, which lost 1 base and 0 bases, there was a span of 11 bases. The CDR3 spells CASSLGGGRSTDTQYF. CDR3 in DNA: TGTGCCAGCAGCTTAGGAGGGGGGCGCAGCACAGATACGCAGTATTTT.

The rearrangement links TRBV6-5 to TRBJ1-6; D might be TRBD1 (6 bases). V dropped 4 bases and J dropped 5 bases, with 9 bases sitting between them. The CDR3 loop spans 14 amino acids. Germline V gene data show CDR1 as MNHEY and CDR2 as SVGAGI. The CDR3 here is CASSWTANNSPLHF. The CDR3 DNA is TGTGCCAGCAGTTGGACAGCCAATAATTCACCCCTCCACTTT.

This chain links TRBV7-6 with TRBJ2-5; 7 bases are shared with TRBD1. With V trimmed by 0 bases and J by 5 bases, 6 bases remained unmatched. The CDR3 extends over 15 amino acids. CDR1 is SGHVS, CDR2 FNYEAQ, per germline. CDR3 in DNA: TGTGCCAGCAGCTTAGCGCGACAGGGACGGGAGACCCAGTACTTC. This translates into CASSLARQGRETQYF. The full variable domain, its missing parts supplied by reference TRBV7-6 and TRBJ2-5, is GAGVSQSPRYKVTKRGQDVALRCDPISGHVSLYWYRQALGQGPEFLTYFNYEAQQDKSGLPNDRFSAERPEGSISTLTIQRTEQRDSAMYRCASSLARQGRETQYFGPGTRLLVL.

The V gene is TRBV12-3 or TRBV12-4, the J gene TRBJ2-3; a possible D gene is TRBD1 (6 bases). The CDR3 covers 13 residues. V lost 8 bases to trimming and J lost 3 bases, with 12 bases between them. This chain's CDR3 is CASLVGGTDTQYF. The CDR3 region has the DNA TGTGCCAGCCTAGTAGGGGGAACAGATACGCAGTATTTT.

The chain carries TRBV2 and TRBJ2-1; 15 bases align to TRBD2. V lost 10 bases to trimming and J lost 6 bases; unmatched junction nucleotides: 4. Looked up from germline, CDR1 is SNHLY and CDR2 is FYNNEI. This CDR3 contains 14 residues. This chain's CDR3 is CAMRTSGGVNEQFF. The CDR3 nucleotides are TGTGCCATGAGGACTAGCGGGGGGGTCAATGAGCAGTTCTTC.

Only a few counts were recorded for this clone. The chain has TRBV3-1 (or the pseudogene TRBV3-2) and TRBJ2-3, with 12 bases aligning to TRBD2. The CDR3 extends over 17 amino acids. With 3 bases clipped from V and 3 bases from J, the junction kept 7 bases outside the gene matches. Per the germline V gene, CDR1 is LGHDT and CDR2 is YNNKEL (reference sequence). CDR3 nucleotide sequence: TGTGCCAGCAGCCACCGGACTAGCGGGGACGGGACAGATACGCAGTATTTT. This codes for CASSHRTSGDGTDTQYF.

This sequence joins TRBV2 and TRBJ1-2; D not resolved. In germline, CDR1 is SNHLY, CDR2 FYNNEI. Trimming pared 4 bases from V and 2 bases from J, leaving 8 bases between. CDR3 length equals 13 residues. The CDR3 bases are TGTGCCAGCAGTGCACAGATCAACTATGGCTACACCTTC. Translation gives CASSAQINYGYTF.

The J gene is TRBJ2-1, the V gene TRBV14, with D tentatively TRBD2 (7 bases). The CDR3 totals 16 residues. Looked up from germline, CDR1 is SGHDN and CDR2 is FVKESK. V dropped 1 base and J dropped 7 bases, with 17 bases sitting between them. This CDR3 reads CASSQAHGGGQNEQFF. The CDR3 DNA reads TGTGCCAGCAGCCAAGCCCATGGGGGGGGCCAAAATGAGCAGTTCTTC.

This clone has only a few counts. The chain has TRBV5-1 and TRBJ1-2, with no clear D. Germline V gene data show CDR1 as SGHRS and CDR2 as YFSETQ. Trimming shortened V by 5 bases and J by 5 bases, and 16 bases separated the two germline ends. This CDR3 is 14 amino acids long. The CDR3 nucleotides read TGCGCCAGCAGGTCACGGAACGGAGGGTATGGCTACACCTTC. Translation gives CASRSRNGGYGYTF.

The sample holds a few counts of this clone. The chain employs TRBV11-2 and TRBJ1-6; TRBD1 matches 8 bases. CDR3 size: 14 residues. Losses at the gene ends were 5 bases for V and 6 bases for J; bases not matched to a gene: 3. From germline, CDR1 is SGHAT and CDR2 FQNNGV. The CDR3 DNA follows: TGTGCCAGCAGCGGACAGGGAATTAATTCACCCCTCCACTTT. Translating it yields CASSGQGINSPLHF. The full variable domain, completed using reference TRBV11-2 and TRBJ1-6, is EAGVAQSPRYKIIEKRQSVAFWCNPISGHATLYWYQQILGQGPKLLIQFQNNGVVDDSQLPKDRFSAERLKGVDSTLKIQPAKLEDSAVYLCASSGQGINSPLHFGNGTRLTVT.

This chain uses TRBV9 with TRBJ1-6, with D uncertain. The length of the CDR3 is 14 residues. Trimming left V 0 bases short and J 3 bases short, with 4 bases between. Looked up from germline, CDR1 is SGDLS and CDR2 is YYNGEE. In DNA form, the CDR3 reads TGTGCCAGCAGCGTAGAGGTCTATAATTCACCCCTCCACTTT. Translation: CASSVEVYNSPLHF.

Here the CDR3 reads CAWSFRDFRDRNSPLHF. The DNA for the CDR3 is TGTGCCTGGAGTTTCAGAGACTTCCGGGACAGAAATTCACCCCTCCACTTT. This chain joins TRBV30 and TRBJ1-6; 7 bases align to TRBD1. With V trimmed by 2 bases and J by 7 bases, 14 bases remained unmatched. The V gene's germline CDR1 is GTSNPN and CDR2 SVGIG (reference sequence). The CDR3 has 17 amino acids.